The T cell receptor (beta chain) under discussion was sequenced for a study of blood T cell repertoires in COVID-19. In the study's own analysis: Reference gene primers were amplified, and this amplification served to estimate nucleated cell counts. Some clones are missing from TCRdb's copy, which holds only in-frame ones; the method was immunoSEQ multiplex PCR. Clone size and V and J calls were adopted from that table, with D and trimming inferred from the DNA. The repertoire includes around 240,000 clones, approximately 86% of them detected once, and roughly 3% sits in the top ten. Input material: peripheral blood. This sequence originates from a woman aged 30 to 39 who had recovered from COVID-19.

CDR3 sequence: CASSEAPLGQSGELFF. In DNA, the CDR3 is TGCGCCAGCAGCGAGGCACCTTTGGGACAATCCGGGGAGCTGTTTTTT. V usage is TRBV5-1 and J usage is TRBJ2-2, with D tentatively TRBD1 (6 bases). Trimming removed 4 bases from V and 6 bases from J, with 19 bases in between. Looked up from germline, CDR1 is SGHRS and CDR2 is YFSETQ. The CDR3 loop spans 16 amino acids. Together with reference TRBV5-1 and TRBJ2-2, the CDR3 gives the full variable domain: KAGVTQTPRYLIKTRGQQVTLSCSPISGHRSVSWYQQTPGQGLQFLFEYFSETQRNKGNFPGRFSGRQFSNSRSEMNVSTLELGDSALYLCASSEAPLGQSGELFFGEGSRLTVL.